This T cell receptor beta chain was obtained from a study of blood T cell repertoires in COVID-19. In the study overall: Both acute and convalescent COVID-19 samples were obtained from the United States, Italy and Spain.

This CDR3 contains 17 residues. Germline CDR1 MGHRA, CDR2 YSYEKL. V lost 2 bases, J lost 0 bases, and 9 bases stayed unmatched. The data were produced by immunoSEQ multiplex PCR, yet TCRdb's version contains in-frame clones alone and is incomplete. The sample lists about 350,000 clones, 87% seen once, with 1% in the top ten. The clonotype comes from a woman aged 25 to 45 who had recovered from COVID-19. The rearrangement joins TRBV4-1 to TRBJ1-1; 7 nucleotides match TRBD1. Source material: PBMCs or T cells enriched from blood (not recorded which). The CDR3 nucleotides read TGCGCCAGCAGCCAATGGGGCCTCGGGACAGTGAACACTGAAGCTTTCTTT. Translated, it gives CASSQWGLGTVNTEAFF.